The rows below give T cell receptor beta chains drawn from one sample of a study of beta chain features in type 1 diabetes. TCRdb keeps only in-frame clones here, not all; method: immunoSEQ multiplex PCR. Here the sample spans hundreds of thousands of clones, 17% being singletons. Source material: naive CD4+ T cells from blood. Source of these receptors: a woman aged 18-29 years in good health. Both conserved end residues are trimmed from each CDR3. Fields, in order: CDR3 protein, V gene, J gene.

CDR3 protein: ASSRQGLTDGYT; V gene: TRBV6-6; J gene: TRBJ1-2
CDR3 protein: ASSQDGFGDNEQF; V gene: TRBV4-3; J gene: TRBJ2-1
CDR3 protein: ASSEYQQGAGRDNQPQH; V gene: TRBV2; J gene: TRBJ1-5
CDR3 protein: ASRRENTPKNIQY; V gene: TRBV2; J gene: TRBJ2-4
CDR3 protein: ASSLWVGSLMETQY; V gene: TRBV5-4; J gene: TRBJ2-5
CDR3 protein: ASRNKWNTGELF; V gene: TRBV6-5; J gene: TRBJ2-2
CDR3 protein: ASSFAAKNIQY; V gene: TRBV28; J gene: TRBJ2-4
CDR3 protein: ASSLEEWLMNTEAF; V gene: TRBV7-9; J gene: TRBJ1-1
CDR3 protein: ASSTWPSGETQY; V gene: TRBV5-4; J gene: TRBJ2-5
CDR3 protein: ATSRDRGYEQY; V gene: TRBV15; J gene: TRBJ2-7
CDR3 protein: ASSLAGRGSYEQY; V gene: TRBV7-2; J gene: TRBJ2-7
CDR3 protein: ASSQEPEKYTQY; V gene: TRBV7-9; J gene: TRBJ2-3
CDR3 protein: ASTPTLGGYT; V gene: TRBV19; J gene: TRBJ1-2
CDR3 protein: ASSRIAQGEQY; V gene: TRBV7-8; J gene: TRBJ2-7
CDR3 protein: ASSLNGYGYT; V gene: TRBV7-8; J gene: TRBJ1-2
CDR3 protein: ASSPGANYGYT; V gene: TRBV7-9; J gene: TRBJ1-2
CDR3 protein: ASTKGQGRNTIY; V gene: TRBV28; J gene: TRBJ1-3
CDR3 protein: ASSSIPSMANEQF; V gene: TRBV11-2; J gene: TRBJ2-1
CDR3 protein: SVGAGADFGQF; V gene: TRBV29-1; J gene: TRBJ2-1
CDR3 protein: ASSLGRPTNYGYT; V gene: TRBV5-4; J gene: TRBJ1-2
CDR3 protein: ASSYGGGKLF; V gene: TRBV6-6; J gene: TRBJ1-4
CDR3 protein: ASSISPRTEAF; V gene: TRBV19; J gene: TRBJ1-1
CDR3 protein: ASSSAGTIFGYT; V gene: TRBV27; J gene: TRBJ1-2
CDR3 protein: ASSSSGVSSYEQY; V gene: TRBV5-1; J gene: TRBJ2-7
CDR3 protein: ASSPPSRVETQY; V gene: TRBV18; J gene: TRBJ2-5
CDR3 protein: ATSRPGGSADTQY; V gene: TRBV15; J gene: TRBJ2-3
CDR3 protein: ASSLVGETQY; V gene: TRBV5-4; J gene: TRBJ2-5
CDR3 protein: SVARQGAGETQY; V gene: TRBV29-1; J gene: TRBJ2-5
CDR3 protein: ASSLEGREQETQY; V gene: TRBV11-3; J gene: TRBJ2-5
CDR3 protein: ASSLAGRGIEQF; V gene: TRBV5-1; J gene: TRBJ2-1
CDR3 protein: ATQGPLGRNTGELF; V gene: TRBV10-3; J gene: TRBJ2-2
CDR3 protein: ASSYKRTRTDTQY; V gene: TRBV2; J gene: TRBJ2-3